This T cell receptor (beta chain) was identified during a study of T cell repertoires in cytomegalovirus infection. This clonotype was observed at least ten times. What it recognizes is unknown. TCRdb called the reads again in MiXCR, with one record for every CDR3 protein. The sample consists of some 240,000 distinct CDR3 sequences, about 17% of them appearing once. The length of the CDR3 is 18 residues. CDR1 is MGHDK and CDR2 is SYGVNS in the germline V gene. Trimming left V 1 base short and J 1 base short, with 17 bases between. Study-level findings and limits: HLA-C-restricted CMV-specific TCR beta clonotypes were dominant in the ex vivo response.

This clonotype was obtained from a human donor in good health (CMV status not recorded). Some clones in this sample may be carry-over from other donors' samples. This rearrangement joins TRBV25-1 to TRBJ1-5; D gene uncertain. Sequenced sample: CD8+ T cells from PBMCs. CDR3: CASSEFCSTGGSNQPQHF. The DNA of the CDR3 is TGTGCCAGCAGTGAATTCTGCAGCACTGGAGGGAGCAATCAGCCCCAGCATTTT. Using reference TRBV25-1 and TRBJ1-5 for the parts outside the CDR3, the full variable domain is EADIYQTPRYLVIGTGKKITLECSQTMGHDKMYWYQQDPGMELHLIHYSYGVNSTEKGDLSSESTVSRIRTEHFPLTLESARPSHTSQYLCASSEFCSTGGSNQPQHFGDGTRLSIL.